The next 9 T cell receptor beta chains were all read from a single sample in a study of T cell changes during pregnancy in multiple sclerosis. The protocol was immunoSEQ multiplex PCR, while the TCRdb copy is restricted to in-frame clones and leaves out a portion. The sample lists about 55,000 clones; approximately 94% were seen once. The specimen comprised CD8+ T cells from peripheral blood mononuclear cells, sampled in the third trimester of pregnancy. Receptors were obtained from a female donor with multiple sclerosis, enrolled in a pregnancy study.

This chain's CDR3 is CSVGTGLEAFF. CDR3 in DNA: TGCAGCGTTGGGACAGGGTTGGAAGCTTTCTTT. The chain is built from TRBV29-1 and TRBJ1-1, with TRBD1 identical over 8 bases. CDR1 is SQVTM, CDR2 ANQGSEA, per germline. The CDR3 covers 11 residues. V was clipped by 4 bases and J by 8 bases; unmatched bases: 3.

The rearrangement uses TRBV4-1 and TRBJ2-2; a possible D gene is TRBD1 (5 bases). Trimming pared 2 bases from V and 4 bases from J, leaving 17 bases between. The CDR3 is 17 amino acids. The germline V gene encodes CDR1 MGHRA and CDR2 YSYEKL. The CDR3 region is CASSQIWGRFFTGELFF. Written as DNA, the CDR3 is TGCGCCAGCAGCCAAATTTGGGGCCGGTTCTTCACCGGGGAGCTGTTTTTT.

V is TRBV27 and J is TRBJ2-5; TRBD2 might be the D (5 bases). CDR3 length equals 15 residues. Germline CDR1 reads MNHEY; CDR2 reads SMNVEV (reference sequence). V shed 6 bases and J shed 4 bases, with 18 bases lying between them. The CDR3 DNA is TGTGCCAGCAGGGTTTCGGCTCGAGGGAGAGAGACCCAGTACTTC. Its protein product is CASRVSARGRETQYF.

V and J are TRBV27 and TRBJ2-7; D might be TRBD2 (6 bases). The germline CDR1 and CDR2 sequences are MNHEY and SMNVEV (reference sequence). The CDR3 has 17 residues. V lost 0 bases, J lost 0 bases, and 15 bases lay in between. The CDR3 loop reads CASSLSRRGYDSYEQYF. The CDR3 bases are TGTGCCAGCAGTTTATCGAGGAGGGGCTACGACTCCTACGAGCAGTACTTC.

The chain is built from TRBV5-1 and TRBJ2-7; weak D call: TRBD2 (6 bases). The germline V and J ends were trimmed by 2 bases and 2 bases, with 14 bases remaining between them. The CDR3 is made up of 15 amino acids. The germline CDR1 and CDR2 sequences are SGHRS and YFSETQ. The CDR3 protein is CASSLGSGPTYEQYF. CDR3 DNA sequence: TGCGCCAGCAGCTTAGGAAGCGGGCCTACCTACGAGCAGTACTTC. The full variable domain, in which reference TRBV5-1 and TRBJ2-7 provide the parts outside the CDR3, is KAGVTQTPRYLIKTRGQQVTLSCSPISGHRSVSWYQQTPGQGLQFLFEYFSETQRNKGNFPGRFSGRQFSNSRSEMNVSTLELGDSALYLCASSLGSGPTYEQYFGPGTRLTVT.

This clone appeared a single time. V is TRBV25-1 and J is TRBJ2-7; TRBD2 is a possible D gene (6 bases). Germline lookup yields CDR1 MGHDK and CDR2 SYGVNS. The V end lost 3 bases, the J end lost 0 bases, and 12 bases lay between the germline ends. The CDR3 has 15 amino acids. The CDR3 loop is CASSDPSVFSYEQYF. The CDR3 coding sequence is TGTGCCAGCAGTGATCCTAGCGTTTTCTCCTACGAGCAGTACTTC.

The J gene is TRBJ2-1, the V gene TRBV4-1, with 7 nucleotides matching TRBD2. CDR1 is MGHRA, CDR2 YSYEKL, per germline. This CDR3 comprises 15 residues. The trim removed 1 base at V and 4 bases at J, leaving 4 bases unmatched. CDR3 region: CASSQVAGVYNEQFF. The CDR3 DNA reads TGCGCCAGCAGCCAAGTGGCGGGAGTTTACAATGAGCAGTTCTTC.

V and J are TRBV29-1 and TRBJ2-5; 14 bases are shared with TRBD2. In germline, CDR1 is SQVTM, CDR2 ANQGSEA. With V trimmed by 3 bases and J by 0 bases, 6 bases remained unmatched. CDR3 size: 17 residues. The CDR3 region has the DNA TGCAGCGTTGACGGACTAGCGGGAGGAGTTGACCAAGAGACCCAGTACTTC. Its translation is CSVDGLAGGVDQETQYF.

This chain joins TRBV7-9 and TRBJ2-5; maybe TRBD2 (7 bases). Between the trimmed V and J ends, which lost 5 bases and 4 bases, there was a span of 17 bases. The CDR3 loop spans 15 amino acids. CDR1 and CDR2 (germline): SEHNR, FQNEAQ (reference sequence). CDR3 nucleotide sequence: TGTGCCAGCAGCCCCGAGGGGGGGTCTCGAGAGACCCAGTACTTC. Amino acid sequence: CASSPEGGSRETQYF.